This T cell receptor (beta chain) was sequenced in a study of OX40 agonist ivuxolimab in advanced cancers. Study summary: Ivuxolimab doses were 0.01, 0.1, 0.3, 1.5, 3 or 10 mg/kg every 2 weeks. Patients treated during dose escalation were battling hepatocellular carcinoma, melanoma, renal cell or head and neck cancer. Enrollees could have had prior anti-PD-1, anti-PD-L1 or anti-CTLA-4 therapy, which 30% to 50% had received.

Whole-study results and caveats: At doses 0.1 to 3.0 mg/kg, CD4+ and CD8+ clones expanded.

Trimming took 1 base from V and 6 from J, leaving 4 bases between them. The germline gives CDR1 SEHNR, CDR2 FQNEAQ (reference sequence). The CDR3 totals 12 residues. About this clone: No antigen is known for it.

The repertoire was sequenced with immunoSEQ multiplex PCR; TCRdb's copy has only in-frame clones and lacks some. This table has just over 90,000 clones, 94% appearing once. Sequencing used CD4+ or CD8+ T cells sorted from blood, obtained in a trial of the OX40 agonist ivuxolimab. The source of this sequence is an adult with an advanced solid tumor such as melanoma, head and neck, liver or kidney cancer. The rearrangement joins TRBV7-9 to TRBJ1-5; D unresolved. CDR3 protein: CASSLGGQPQHF. The DNA for the CDR3 is TGTGCCAGCAGCTTAGGGGGTCAGCCCCAGCATTTT.